One and the same sample provided the 29 T cell receptor beta chains below, sequenced in a study of blood T cells in healthy people across ages. Combining a sample-barcoded 5' primer with a J-beta primer mix, a second PCR ran for about 7 to 12 cycles. TCRdb analysed the 5' RACE reads with MiXCR anew, one entry per CDR3 protein. This table has around 1,500,000 distinct CDR3 sequences, roughly 28% appearing once. Material: blood. The receptor set was obtained from a woman aged 25-40 years in good health.

This clonotype was recorded a few times. The chain couples TRBV20-1 to TRBJ2-2, with D possibly being TRBD1 (6 bases). There are 12 residues in the CDR3. Germline values: CDR1 DFQATT, CDR2 SNEGSKA (reference sequence). The V end lost 6 bases, the J end lost 5 bases, and 10 bases lay between the germline ends. The CDR3 nucleotides are TGCAGTGCCCCAGGGGTAACCGGGGAGCTGTTTTTT. The encoded protein is CSAPGVTGELFF.

Many counts were recorded for this clonotype. The chain links TRBV6-6 to TRBJ1-2; D is undetermined. Germline V gene sequence: CDR1 MNHNY, CDR2 SVGAGI (reference sequence). V lost 2 bases, J lost 8 bases, and 12 bases lay in between. The CDR3 is made up of 13 amino acids. This chain's CDR3 is CASSYVRGAGYTF. The CDR3 DNA reads TGTGCCAGCAGTTACGTGAGAGGAGCCGGCTACACCTTC.

V is TRBV12-5 and J is TRBJ2-3; 11 positions agree with TRBD2. This CDR3 spans 16 amino acids. Germline V CDR1 and CDR2: LGHNT, FRNRAP. The V and J ends lost 5 bases and 4 bases, in that order; junction bases with no gene match: 8. In DNA form, the CDR3 reads TGTGCTAGTGGTAGAATTAGCGGGGGGGGTGCAGATACGCAGTATTTT. This encodes CASGRISGGGADTQYF.

CDR3 region: CASSDSPAAYGYTF. The CDR3 nucleotides are TGTGCCAGCAGTGATTCCCCCGCCGCCTATGGCTACACCTTC. V is TRBV2 and J is TRBJ1-2; the D is unclear. Trimming took 3 bases from V and 4 from J, leaving 12 bases between them. From germline, CDR1 is SNHLY and CDR2 FYNNEI. The CDR3 has 14 residues.

This clonotype was found many times. The chain links TRBV29-1 to TRBJ2-1; D might be TRBD2 (5 bases). Between the trimmed V and J ends, which lost 4 bases and 7 bases, there was a span of 17 bases. Per germline, CDR1 SQVTM and CDR2 ANQGSEA. The length of the CDR3 is 14 residues. As DNA, the CDR3 is TGCAGCGTTGTCTACCTAGACGGGGTAAATGAGCAGTTCTTC. This gives the protein CSVVYLDGVNEQFF.

V usage is TRBV30 and J usage is TRBJ2-3; 8 nucleotides match TRBD1. V lost 4 bases and J lost 3; bases outside the gene matches: 3. This CDR3 spans 13 amino acids. Germline CDR1 is GTSNPN and CDR2 is SVGIG (reference sequence). The CDR3 protein is CAWKQGVTDTQYF. The CDR3 region has the DNA TGTGCCTGGAAACAGGGGGTAACAGATACGCAGTATTTT.

V usage is TRBV3-1 and J usage is TRBJ1-1; D uncertain. Trimming left V 0 bases short and J 5 bases short, with 13 bases between. This CDR3 is 15 amino acids long. Germline V lookup: CDR1 LGHDT, CDR2 YNNKEL (reference sequence). This chain's CDR3 is CASSQEARLDTEAFF. CDR3 coding DNA: TGTGCCAGCAGCCAAGAGGCCCGATTGGATACTGAAGCTTTCTTT.

The chain is built from TRBV20-1 and TRBJ2-4, with TRBD2 matching over 9 bases. Trimming cost V 0 bases and J 1 base; bases outside gene matches: 13. Germline CDR1 DFQATT, CDR2 SNEGSKA (reference sequence). The CDR3 has 19 residues. CDR3 residues: CSAREGRTSVHLAKNIQYF. The CDR3 DNA follows: TGCAGTGCTAGAGAGGGACGGACTAGCGTCCACCTGGCCAAAAACATTCAGTACTTC.

The genes are TRBV20-1 and TRBJ2-7; 10 bases line up with TRBD1. This CDR3 comprises 17 residues. The J segment lost 5 bases and the V segment lost 0 bases, leaving 13 bases of the junction unmatched. CDR1 DFQATT and CDR2 SNEGSKA come from the germline V gene (reference sequence). The CDR3 region has the DNA TGCAGTGCTAGAGATGGTTCCACGGGACAGGGGATCCACGAGCAGTACTTC. Amino acid sequence: CSARDGSTGQGIHEQYF.

This clonotype was seen only a few times. The V gene is TRBV7-2, the J gene TRBJ1-4; no clear D. The CDR3 consists of 15 residues. Trimming pared 3 bases from V and 3 bases from J, leaving 11 bases between. In germline, CDR1 is SGHTA, CDR2 FQGNSA. The CDR3 DNA sequence: TGTGCCAGCAGCTTGTCGGGCGGTGCTAATGAAAAACTGTTTTTT. It codes for CASSLSGGANEKLFF.

This clonotype was seen just once. CDR3 region: CASREMSSGEQFF. The CDR3 DNA sequence: TGTGCCAGCAGGGAAATGTCTAGCGGGGAGCAGTTCTTC. The rearrangement uses TRBV25-1 and TRBJ2-1; 8 bases agree with TRBD2. CDR3 length: 13 amino acids. J gave up 10 bases and V 6 bases, and 8 bases lay outside the gene matches. Germline V CDR1 and CDR2: MGHDK, SYGVNS. Full variable domain (remainder filled in from reference TRBV25-1 and TRBJ2-1): EADIYQTPRYLVIGTGKKITLECSQTMGHDKMYWYQQDPGMELHLIHYSYGVNSTEKGDLSSESTVSRIRTEHFPLTLESARPSHTSQYLCASREMSSGEQFFGPGTRLTVL.

There are a few counts of this clonotype. This rearrangement joins TRBV12-3 or TRBV12-4 to TRBJ2-7; TRBD2 aligns across 10 bases. Germline trimming cut 3 bases from V and 6 bases from J; bases unmatched to any gene: 5. The CDR3 consists of 14 residues. The CDR3 coding sequence is TGTGCCAGCAGTTTCCTAGCGGGAGACAGCGAGCAGTACTTC. Amino acids: CASSFLAGDSEQYF.

This rearrangement joins TRBV20-1 to TRBJ2-5; D is perhaps TRBD2 (6 bases). The CDR3 consists of 12 residues. Germline V lookup: CDR1 DFQATT, CDR2 SNEGSKA (reference sequence). V dropped 3 bases and J dropped 3 bases, with 8 bases sitting between them. CDR3 amino acids: CSASSGEETQYF. The CDR3 region has the DNA TGCAGTGCTAGTTCGGGGGAAGAGACCCAGTACTTC.

The chain recombines TRBV6-1 with TRBJ2-7; D is possibly TRBD2 (6 bases). Trimming cost V 7 bases and J 1 base, with 14 bases left between them. Germline V gene sequence: CDR1 MNHNS, CDR2 SASEGT. This CDR3 comprises 14 residues. In DNA form, the CDR3 reads TGTGCCAGCACCCGGGACGGGAGTTCCTACGAGCAGTACTTC. Its protein is CASTRDGSSYEQYF.

The chain recombines TRBV5-1 with TRBJ2-2, with TRBD2 identical over 8 bases. Germline V CDR1 and CDR2: SGHRS, YFSETQ. J lost 0 bases, V lost 4 bases, and 8 bases had no gene match. The CDR3 extends over 17 amino acids. The CDR3 protein is CASSLDSLAANTGELFF. DNA of the CDR3: TGCGCCAGCAGCCTAGACTCACTAGCGGCGAACACCGGGGAGCTGTTTTTT.

In this sample, this clonotype turned up many times. V gene TRBV12-3 or TRBV12-4 combines with J gene TRBJ2-1; TRBD2 aligns across 8 bases. The V gene end was trimmed by 7 bases and the J gene end by 5 bases; junction bases not matched to a gene: 7. The length of the CDR3 is 14 residues. CDR3 bases: TGTGCCAGCACCCATGGGACTAGAGACAATGAGCAGTTCTTC. Translation: CASTHGTRDNEQFF.

As for this clonotype: A single base separates this from a much larger clone, so it may be a read error. The DNA for the CDR3 is TGTGTCAGCAGCTTAAGTGGAAGTGCCGGTGAGCAGTTCTTC. This gives the protein CVSSLSGSAGEQFF. This chain links TRBV7-2 with TRBJ2-1; D unresolved. Germline values: CDR1 SGHTA, CDR2 FQGNSA. This CDR3 spans 14 amino acids.

The chain carries TRBV5-1 and TRBJ2-1; maybe TRBD1 (6 bases). CDR1 and CDR2 from the germline V gene are SGHRS and YFSETQ. With 3 bases removed from V and 12 bases from J, the gap between germline ends came to 13 bases. CDR3 length equals 12 residues. In DNA, the CDR3 is TGCGCCAGCAGCTCCGGACAGATCGGGCAGTTCTTC. Translated, it gives CASSSGQIGQFF.

This clonotype was recorded many times. V gene TRBV19 combines with J gene TRBJ1-2; possibly TRBD1 for D (5 bases). V lost 8 bases and J lost 1, with 17 bases in between. This CDR3 spans 15 amino acids. From germline, CDR1 is LNHDA and CDR2 SQIVND (reference sequence). CDR3 coding DNA: TGTGCCAGTTCCTGGAGGGACCGACGTAACTATGGCTACACCTTC. Its protein product is CASSWRDRRNYGYTF.

The table lists this clonotype with a few counts. The gene calls are TRBV2 and TRBJ2-1; D gene ambiguous. The V gene's germline CDR1 is SNHLY and CDR2 FYNNEI. V was trimmed by 6 bases and J by 10 bases, leaving 10 bases between them. The CDR3 has 11 residues. The CDR3 is CASSERAEQFF. CDR3 coding DNA: TGTGCCAGCAGCGAGCGCGCAGAGCAGTTCTTC.

This clonotype has more than one count but fewer than ten. This chain joins TRBV2 and TRBJ1-2; D ambiguous. This CDR3 is 11 amino acids long. The germline V gene encodes CDR1 SNHLY and CDR2 FYNNEI. The V gene lost 6 bases and the J gene lost 3 bases, with 5 bases spanning the gap. The CDR3 here is CASREYYGYTF. For the CDR3, the DNA is TGTGCCAGCAGAGAATACTATGGCTACACCTTC.

The chain recombines TRBV7-2 with TRBJ2-7; the match to TRBD1 covers 7 bases. V gave up 2 bases and J gave up 6 bases; unmatched junction bases: 4. This CDR3 contains 13 residues. CDR1 and CDR2 from the germline V gene are SGHTA and FQGNSA. The CDR3 here is CASSLMPGGEQYF. The CDR3, as DNA: TGTGCCAGCAGCTTAATGCCAGGGGGCGAGCAGTACTTC.

The DNA for the CDR3 is TGTGCCAGCAGTATACCTCTTCATACAGGGACCGAAGCTTTCTTT. This encodes CASSIPLHTGTEAFF. The V gene is TRBV6-2 or TRBV6-3, the J gene TRBJ1-1; possibly TRBD1 for D (6 bases). The V gene lost 5 bases and the J gene lost 8 bases, with 21 bases spanning the gap. There are 15 residues in the CDR3. CDR1 and CDR2 from the germline V gene are MNHEY and SVGEGT.

Remarks on this clonotype: The junction shows a germline mismatch at one end, possibly a read error. The chain couples TRBV20-1 to TRBJ2-1, with 9 positions matching TRBD1. Germline CDR1 DFQATT, CDR2 SNEGSKA (reference sequence). The CDR3 runs 19 residues. The CDR3 is CSARGTGKEIFSSYNEQFF. For the CDR3, the DNA is TGCAGTGCCAGAGGGACAGGGAAGGAGATCTTTAGTTCCTACAATGAGCAGTTCTTC.

Ten or more counts support this clonotype. The chain has TRBV2 and TRBJ1-4, with D possibly TRBD1 on 5 matching bases. The CDR3 spans 15 residues. Germline lookup yields CDR1 SNHLY and CDR2 FYNNEI. Trimming pared 7 bases from V and 5 bases from J, leaving 17 bases between. The CDR3 region has the DNA TGTGCCAGCAAAAGCAAGGGGTTAGAGAATGAAAAACTGTTTTTT. This codes for CASKSKGLENEKLFF.

This clonotype was counted only a few times. The chain recombines TRBV7-3 with TRBJ2-3; a weak D match, TRBD2 (6 bases). Germline CDR1 and CDR2: SGHTA and FQGTGA. The CDR3 contains 15 residues. V lost 4 bases and J 4 bases, leaving 15 bases between the germline ends. The CDR3 loop is CASSSTGEEADTQYF. The DNA for the CDR3 is TGTGCCAGCAGCTCCACGGGGGAGGAGGCAGATACGCAGTATTTT.

A few counts support this clonotype. One junction end disagrees with the germline gene, perhaps due to a read error. This chain connects TRBV2 to TRBJ2-7; D gene unclear. The CDR3 totals 13 residues. CDR1 and CDR2 from the germline V gene are SNHLY and FYNNEI. The DNA for the CDR3 is TGTGCCAGCACCTTGGACGGACCCTACGGGCAGTACTTC. Translation gives CASTLDGPYGQYF.

The rearrangement links TRBV6-1 to TRBJ2-1; TRBD2 matches 9 bases. The germline V gene encodes CDR1 MNHNS and CDR2 SASEGT. V dropped 1 base and J dropped 10; count of bases not matched to a gene: 8. The CDR3 covers 15 residues. DNA for the CDR3: TGTGCCAGCAGTGAAGGTAGCGGGAGTAAGGACGAGCAGTTCTTC. Its protein product is CASSEGSGSKDEQFF.

This clonotype came up a few times. The chain couples TRBV6-5 to TRBJ1-5, with TRBD1 as a possible D gene (5 bases). CDR1 is MNHEY, CDR2 SVGAGI, per germline. The CDR3 has 15 residues. The V end lost 3 bases, the J end lost 0 bases, and 9 bases lay between the germline ends. This chain's CDR3 is CASSYDRHSNQPQHF. DNA of the CDR3: TGTGCCAGCAGTTATGACAGACATAGCAATCAGCCCCAGCATTTT.